Listed below are T cell receptor beta chains from one sample, sequenced in a study of shared clonotypes between healthy human individuals. The protocol was immunoSEQ multiplex PCR, while the TCRdb copy is restricted to in-frame clones and leaves out a portion. The data show roughly 330,000 clones, 74% seen once. Sequenced sample: memory CD4+ T cells sorted from blood. Source of these receptors: a man younger than 40 in good health. Both conserved end residues are part of each CDR3. D genes are given only for firm matches. Not all rows give a size; the values are once, few, many and, for expanded clones, a class.

TRBJ1-2 TRBD1 - TRBV5-8 CASSLTGVANYGYTF TGTGCCAGCAGCCTAACAGGGGTCGCGAATTATGGCTACACCTTC
TRBJ2-3 - - TRBV12-5 CASGLAGQIRDTQYF TGTGCTAGTGGTTTGGCCGGACAGATCAGGGATACGCAGTATTTT
TRBJ2-1 - - TRBV18 CASSRRAAVGTDNEQFF TGTGCCAGCTCACGTCGGGCTGCTGTTGGAACAGACAATGAGCAGTTCTTC
TRBJ2-7 TRBD2 - TRBV6-5 CASSPPGGAYEQYF TGTGCCAGCTCACCCCCGGGAGGCGCCTACGAGCAGTACTTC
TRBJ2-7 - - TRBV28 CASSSPSSSYEQYF TGTGCCAGCAGCTCCCCGTCGAGCTCCTACGAGCAGTACTTC
TRBJ2-2 - - TRBV19 CASSSEGLGGTGELFF TGTGCCAGTAGTTCGGAAGGCTTAGGGGGCACCGGGGAGCTGTTTTTT
TRBJ2-1 - few TRBV7-9 CASSSYEEQFF TGTGCCAGCAGCTCATACGAGGAGCAGTTCTTC
TRBJ2-3 TRBD2 few TRBV5-1 CASSLTGLDADTQYF TGCGCCAGCAGCCTCACGGGACTAGATGCAGATACGCAGTATTTT
TRBJ2-1 - few TRBV11-2 CASSRSVGNEQFF TGTGCCAGCAGCCGAAGCGTGGGGAATGAGCAGTTCTTC
TRBJ1-2 - - TRBV5-1 CAVRGEPGHDYGYTF TGCGCCGTCAGGGGTGAGCCAGGGCACGACTATGGCTACACCTTC
TRBJ2-1 TRBD2 once TRBV6-5 CASSQGLAGAFEQFF TGTGCCAGCAGCCAGGGACTAGCGGGAGCTTTTGAGCAGTTCTTC
TRBJ1-4 - - TRBV18 CASTWGSPTNEKLFF TGTGCCAGCACCTGGGGATCACCTACTAATGAAAAACTGTTTTTT
TRBJ1-5 - few TRBV28 CASSLELGPQHF TGTGCCAGCAGTTTAGAACTTGGGCCCCAGCATTTT
TRBJ1-2 - - TRBV2 CASSNSYGYTF TGTGCCAGCAGTAACAGCTATGGCTACACCTTC
TRBJ1-1 - many TRBV7-6 CASSLVKNTEAFF TGTGCCAGCAGCTTAGTTAAGAACACTGAAGCTTTCTTT
TRBJ1-2 - - TRBV15 CATSRDRTGGYTF TGTGCCACCAGCAGAGATCGGACGGGTGGCTACACCTTC
TRBJ1-1 - - TRBV4-3 CASSRNTEAFF TGCGCCAGCAGCCGGAACACTGAAGCTTTCTTT
TRBJ2-1 TRBD2 - TRBV6-4 CASSRAGGAENEQFF TGTGCCAGCAGTAGGGCGGGAGGCGCTGAGAATGAGCAGTTCTTC
TRBJ2-7 TRBD2 - TRBV11-2 CASSLNFSGDEQYF TGTGCCAGCAGCTTAAACTTTAGCGGGGACGAGCAGTACTTC
TRBJ1-3 - once TRBV9 CASSVGSYRSGNTIYF TGTGCCAGCAGCGTAGGGTCATACAGGTCTGGAAACACCATATATTTT
TRBJ2-7 - - TRBV27 CASSRQDLVGVEQYF TGTGCCAGCAGCCGACAGGATCTTGTTGGGGTCGAGCAGTACTTC
TRBJ2-1 TRBD1 once TRBV6-4 CASSSPGQGQRSSYNEQFF TGTGCCAGCAGTTCCCCCGGACAGGGGCAACGAAGCTCCTACAATGAGCAGTTCTTC
TRBJ1-2 TRBD1 - TRBV5-4 CASSSLAGTAYGYTF TGTGCCAGCAGCTCGCTAGCAGGGACAGCCTATGGCTACACCTTC
TRBJ2-1 TRBD1 - TRBV2 CASSELGTGPFF TGTGCCAGCAGTGAGCTCGGGACAGGCCCGTTCTTC
TRBJ1-1 - few TRBV5-1 CASSLGQGGIETEAFF TGCGCCAGCAGCTTGGGACAAGGGGGTATAGAGACTGAAGCTTTCTTT
TRBJ2-2 TRBD2 - TRBV2 CASRKGTSGTGELFF TGTGCCAGCAGAAAAGGGACTAGCGGGACCGGGGAGCTGTTTTTT
TRBJ2-1 TRBD2 - TRBV7-9 CASSYGASGISSYNEQFF TGTGCCAGCAGCTATGGGGCTAGCGGGATCTCTTCGTACAATGAGCAGTTCTTC
TRBJ2-1 TRBD1 - TRBV4-3 CASSQVFADRAYNEQFF TGCGCCAGCAGCCAAGTATTTGCGGACAGGGCTTACAATGAGCAGTTCTTC
TRBJ2-3 - - TRBV28 CASSLRRPTYGTQYF TGTGCCAGCAGTTTGCGCAGGCCTACCTATGGTACGCAGTATTTT
TRBJ2-5 - - TRBV4-2 CASSQVQGGQETQYF TGTGCCAGCAGCCAAGTACAGGGAGGGCAAGAGACCCAGTACTTC
TRBJ2-5 - - TRBV5-1 CASSLASQETQYF TGCGCCAGCAGCTTGGCCAGCCAAGAGACCCAGTACTTC
TRBJ1-1 - many TRBV11-2 CASSPGQNTEAFF TGTGCCAGCAGCCCGGGACAGAACACTGAAGCTTTCTTT
TRBJ2-7 TRBD2 few TRBV19 CQRDYEQYF TGTCAGCGGGACTACGAGCAGTACTTC
TRBJ2-1 - - TRBV11-2 CASSNRVNEQFF TGTGCCAGCAGTAACAGGGTTAATGAGCAGTTCTTC
TRBJ2-7 TRBD1 few TRBV9 CASSVGDGTGHPYEQYF TGTGCCAGCAGCGTAGGGGATGGGACAGGGCATCCCTACGAGCAGTACTTC
TRBJ1-2 - - TRBV19 CASSTTRTGFGYTF TGTGCCAGTAGTACCACCCGAACAGGTTTTGGCTACACCTTC
TRBJ2-2 - few TRBV12-2 CASRLGGTGNTGELFF TGTGCAAGTCGCTTAGGCGGGACGGGGAACACCGGGGAGCTGTTTTTT
TRBJ2-3 - - TRBV5-1 CASRSGTPTDTQYF TGCGCCAGCAGGTCAGGGACACCCACAGATACGCAGTATTTT
TRBJ1-5 TRBD1 - TRBV28 CASSEPTGRDQPQHF TGTGCCAGCAGCGAGCCGACAGGGAGGGATCAGCCCCAGCATTTT
TRBJ2-3 TRBD2 - TRBV7-9 CASSLVGGREGSDTQYF TGTGCCAGCAGCTTAGTAGGCGGGAGAGAGGGATCGGATACGCAGTATTTT
TRBJ1-5 TRBD1 - TRBV10-3 CAISEGQGLNQPQHF TGTGCCATCAGTGAAGGACAGGGACTCAATCAGCCCCAGCATTTT
TRBJ1-1 TRBD1 - TRBV18 CASSPIAGTGLGNTEAFF TGTGCCAGCTCACCGATCGCCGGGACAGGGTTGGGTAACACTGAAGCTTTCTTT
TRBJ2-7 TRBD2 - TRBV7-2 CASSLLAGGLEQYF TGTGCCAGCAGCTTACTAGCGGGAGGACTCGAGCAGTACTTC
TRBJ2-1 TRBD1 - TRBV6-1 CASSRDRGRNEQFF TGTGCCAGCAGCCGGGACAGGGGGAGGAATGAGCAGTTCTTC
TRBJ2-1 TRBD2 - TRBV6-1 CASRIAGSYNEQFF TGTGCCAGCAGGATAGCGGGCTCCTACAATGAGCAGTTCTTC
TRBJ2-7 TRBD2 - TRBV5-1 CASGLLAGGTYEQYF TGCGCCAGCGGATTACTAGCGGGAGGAACCTACGAGCAGTACTTC
TRBJ2-7 TRBD2 - TRBV6-6 CASNREGLWEQYF TGTGCCAGCAACCGGGAGGGCCTTTGGGAGCAGTACTTC
TRBJ2-1 TRBD2 - TRBV7-2 CASSYTPLGLASYNEQFF TGTGCCAGCAGCTACACCCCCCTAGGACTAGCGTCCTACAATGAGCAGTTCTTC
TRBJ2-7 - - TRBV28 CASSLVGSASYEQYF TGTGCCAGCAGTTTAGTGGGCTCAGCGTCCTACGAGCAGTACTTC
TRBJ2-1 - - TRBV6-5 CASSRIGTVDEQFF TGTGCCAGCAGTCGGATTGGGACGGTGGATGAGCAGTTCTTC
TRBJ1-2 - - TRBV7-9 CASSSNPYGYTF TGTGCCAGCAGCTCAAACCCTTATGGCTACACCTTC
TRBJ2-5 - few TRBV18 CASSPPRGRGQETQYF TGTGCCAGCTCACCACCTCGGGGGCGCGGTCAAGAGACCCAGTACTTC
TRBJ2-1 - - TRBV4-1 CASSQAKFRDFPDHEQFF TGCGCCAGCAGCCAAGCAAAGTTTCGGGACTTTCCGGATCATGAGCAGTTCTTC
TRBJ2-3 TRBD2 - TRBV5-1 CASSDQREGGDTQYF TGCGCCAGCAGCGACCAGCGGGAGGGGGGAGATACGCAGTATTTT
TRBJ1-3 TRBD1 once TRBV6-1 CASSVGQAVSGNTIYF TGTGCCAGCAGTGTCGGACAGGCGGTCTCTGGAAACACCATATATTTT
TRBJ2-2 TRBD2 - TRBV7-2 CASSLGASGGNTGELFF TGTGCCAGCAGCTTAGGGGCTAGCGGAGGGAACACCGGGGAGCTGTTTTTT
TRBJ1-3 - many TRBV28 CASSPGRRSSGNTIYF TGTGCCAGCAGCCCGGGACGGCGAAGCTCTGGAAACACCATATATTTT
TRBJ2-1 TRBD2 - TRBV18 CASSRLADAYNEQFF TGTGCCAGCTCACGACTAGCGGACGCCTACAATGAGCAGTTCTTC
TRBJ2-1 TRBD2 few TRBV28 CASSSSSGRYYNEQFF TGTGCCAGCAGTTCTTCTAGCGGGAGATATTACAATGAGCAGTTCTTC
TRBJ1-1 TRBD1 many TRBV5-1 CASSVLQGARAFF TGCGCCAGCAGCGTCCTACAGGGGGCAAGAGCTTTCTTT